This T cell receptor (beta chain) was documented in a study of OX40 agonist ivuxolimab in advanced cancers. Overall study context: One patient with hepatocellular carcinoma and two with cutaneous melanoma, three in all, had partial responses. Whole-study results and caveats: It was not determined which antigens were specifically recognized by the peripheral T cells that had undergone clonal expansion. The 0.1-3.0 mg/kg partial responders had among the lowest clonal expansion.

With respect to this clone: The target antigen is unknown. Mismatch with germline at one junction end may stem from a read error.

Generated by immunoSEQ multiplex PCR, the TCRdb table keeps only in-frame clones and is missing some. The profile shows 13,000 to 15,000 clones, 75% to 80% of them singletons. This CDR3 has 14 amino acids. Germline CDR1 SSHAT, CDR2 FNYEAQ (reference sequence). Patients were ruled out by autoimmune disease history or systemic immunosuppression. This chain connects TRBV7-7 to TRBJ2-2; possible D gene TRBD2, 6 bases. The sample consisted of CD4+ or CD8+ T cells sorted from blood, taken in a trial of the OX40 agonist ivuxolimab. The receptor was derived from an adult with an advanced solid tumor such as melanoma, head and neck, liver or kidney cancer. CDR3 in amino acids: CASSLGGPPGELFF. CDR3 DNA sequence: TGTGCTAGCAGCTTAGGAGGGCCCCCCGGGGAGCTGTTTTTT.